The 24 T cell receptor beta chains below all came from one sample that was sequenced in a study of vaccination and CD4 T cells after COVID-19. These receptors' antigens are unknown. Cultured CD4+ T cell DNA was sequenced using the Oncomine TCR Beta short-read assay. TCRdb called the PCR reads again in MiXCR, with one record for every CDR3 protein. The table shows under 20,000 distinct CDR3 sequences, with more than 45% occurring only once. Time point indicated: late sampling 161 to 241 days after vaccination in a few convalescent patients. Treatment meaning: 10-day PBMC culture with coronavirus spike peptide pools or control peptides (ViraFEST assay). The sample here was CD4+ T cells from blood, cultured in vitro, taken about 7 months after SARS-CoV-2 vaccination. Every receptor here comes from a human donor who had recovered from COVID-19.

This chain uses TRBV7-9 with TRBJ1-2; a possible D gene is TRBD1 (5 bases). This CDR3 has 14 amino acids. The germline CDR1 and CDR2 sequences are SEHNR and FQNEAQ (reference sequence). V gave up 7 bases and J gave up 5 bases, with 17 bases separating them. The CDR3 region is CASTSTRDVYGYTF. CDR3 DNA: TGTGCCAGCACCTCAACCAGGGATGTGTATGGCTACACCTTC.

The chain uses TRBV7-3 and TRBJ2-7; D is possibly TRBD1 or TRBD2 (5 bases each). V was cut by 4 bases and J by 2 bases, with 15 bases left in between. Germline CDR1 is SGHTA and CDR2 is FQGTGA. The CDR3 totals 15 residues. The CDR3 bases are TGTGCCAGCAGCTCGGGATCGAGGGGTGCCTACGAGCAGTACTTC. This translates into CASSSGSRGAYEQYF.

By share, this clonotype ranks as medium-sized. The V call is TRBV2, the J call TRBJ2-2; TRBD1 matches 9 bases. Germline CDR1 and CDR2: SNHLY and FYNNEI. Germline trimming cut 8 bases from V and 7 bases from J; bases unmatched to any gene: 5. This CDR3 spans 13 amino acids. Here the CDR3 reads CASRDRVVGELFF. The CDR3 DNA follows: TGTGCCAGCCGGGACAGGGTGGTCGGGGAGCTGTTTTTT.

The V and J genes are TRBV6-1 and TRBJ2-7; 11 nucleotides agree with TRBD2. V shed 6 bases and J 6 bases; nucleotides not matched to a gene: 7. Germline V gene lookup returns CDR1 MNHNS and CDR2 SASEGT. CDR3 length equals 14 residues. Here the CDR3 DNA reads TGTGCCAGCAGGGATAGCGGGAGGGTATCCGAGCAGTACTTC. Translated, it gives CASRDSGRVSEQYF.

J is TRBJ1-5 and V is TRBV7-3, with a tentative D call TRBD1 (5 bases). The CDR3 is 14 residues long. Germline V gene lookup returns CDR1 SGHTA and CDR2 FQGTGA. The germline V and J ends were trimmed by 2 bases and 10 bases, with 15 bases remaining between them. The CDR3 sequence: CASSLEGRVYPQHF. As DNA, the CDR3 is TGTGCCAGCAGCTTAGAGGGACGCGTATATCCCCAGCATTTT.

This clonotype is a singleton in its sample. DNA for the CDR3: TGTGCCAGCAGCTTAGAGAGACTGGAAGAGCAGTTCTTC. Its translation is CASSLERLEEQFF. The chain links TRBV11-2 to TRBJ2-1; D gene ambiguous. V gave up 0 bases and J gave up 10 bases, with 10 bases separating them. CDR1 and CDR2 (germline): SGHAT, FQNNGV. CDR3 length: 13 residues.

V is TRBV7-4 and J is TRBJ1-6, with unresolved D. The CDR3 has 15 amino acids. In germline, CDR1 is SGHVT, CDR2 SQSDAQ. The V and J ends lost 5 bases and 8 bases respectively, with 16 bases between them. The CDR3 DNA is TGTGCCAGCAGCCGTCGGGCCCAAGGCCATTCACCCCTCCACTTT. This encodes CASSRRAQGHSPLHF.

The V and J genes are TRBV6-2 or TRBV6-3 and TRBJ2-7; unclear D gene. The CDR3 runs 14 residues. Trimming stripped 6 bases from V and 3 bases from J, with 15 bases between. Germline CDR1 MNHEY, CDR2 SVGEGT. CDR3 in amino acids: CASSNYWGFYEQYF. The CDR3 nucleotides are TGTGCCAGCAGCAACTACTGGGGATTCTACGAGCAGTACTTC.

This chain connects TRBV20-1 to TRBJ2-3; D is possibly TRBD1 (6 bases). Germline V CDR1 and CDR2: DFQATT, SNEGSKA (reference sequence). This CDR3 has 14 amino acids. V lost 5 bases and J lost 0, with 12 bases in between. The CDR3 coding sequence is TGCAGTGCTTCATGGACAGATAGCACAGATACGCAGTATTTT. It encodes CSASWTDSTDTQYF.

The chain links TRBV7-9 to TRBJ2-7; 8 bases are a match to TRBD1. Trimming removed 3 bases from V and 4 bases from J; junction bases left unmatched: 20. This CDR3 spans 19 amino acids. CDR1 is SEHNR, CDR2 FQNEAQ, per germline (reference sequence). This CDR3 is CASSFLSRTGSRTTYEQYF. Here the CDR3 DNA reads TGTGCCAGCAGCTTCCTCTCTAGGACAGGGTCAAGGACTACTTACGAGCAGTACTTC. Full variable domain (remainder filled in from reference TRBV7-9 and TRBJ2-7): DTGVSQNPRHKITKRGQNVTFRCDPISEHNRLYWYRQTLGQGPEFLTYFQNEAQLEKSRLLSDRFSAERPKGSFSTLEIQRTEQGDSAMYLCASSFLSRTGSRTTYEQYFGPGTRLTVT.

The V gene is TRBV20-1, the J gene TRBJ2-7; D gene unclear. CDR3 length equals 12 residues. The germline gives CDR1 DFQATT, CDR2 SNEGSKA (reference sequence). The ends were cut back, 4 bases at V and 2 bases at J, with 9 bases in the middle. The DNA for the CDR3 is TGCAGTGCTACACAGACAACCTACGAGCAGTACTTC. It yields the protein CSATQTTYEQYF.

V and J are TRBV24-1 and TRBJ2-3, with TRBD2 matching over 8 bases. Trimming took 1 base from V and 0 from J; bases not matched to a gene: 8. The CDR3 length is 18 residues. CDR1 KGHDR and CDR2 SFDVKD come from the germline V gene. Written as DNA, the CDR3 is TGTGCCACCAGTGATTTCCCAGCGGGAGCCTCTAGCACAGATACGCAGTATTTT. Amino acids: CATSDFPAGASSTDTQYF.

This sequence joins TRBV7-8 and TRBJ1-6, with D possibly being TRBD1 (5 bases). The CDR3 length is 14 residues. V lost 2 bases and J 9 bases, leaving 11 bases between the germline ends. Germline V gene data show CDR1 as SGHVS and CDR2 as FQNEAQ. The CDR3 DNA sequence: TGTGCCAGCAGCTTACAGGGTAGGGGTTCACCCCTCCACTTT. Residues: CASSLQGRGSPLHF. The variable domain in full, with the rest retrieved from reference TRBV7-8 and TRBJ1-6, is GAGVSQSPRYKVAKRGQDVALRCDPISGHVSLFWYQQALGQGPEFLTYFQNEAQLDKSGLPSDRFFAERPEGSVSTLKIQRTQQEDSAVYLCASSLQGRGSPLHFGNGTRLTVT.

The chain uses TRBV12-3 or TRBV12-4 and TRBJ2-1; TRBD1 is a possible D gene (5 bases). The V end was cut by 6 bases, the J end by 2 bases, with 14 bases between. The CDR3 length is 15 residues. The CDR3 region is CASSSDSAPYNEQFF. As DNA, the CDR3 is TGTGCCAGCAGCAGCGACAGCGCCCCCTACAATGAGCAGTTCTTC.

The V call is TRBV10-3, the J call TRBJ1-6; D is possibly TRBD1 (6 bases). The CDR3 is 13 residues long. V was clipped by 3 bases and J by 9 bases, with 9 bases between them. Germline lookup yields CDR1 ENHRY and CDR2 SYGVKD. Here the CDR3 reads CAISEDRTSPLHF. CDR3 nucleotide sequence: TGTGCCATCAGTGAAGACAGGACTTCACCCCTCCACTTT.

Only a few counts were recorded for this clonotype. The V call is TRBV11-3, the J call TRBJ2-1; D remains unclear. The CDR3 loop spans 13 amino acids. Germline V lookup: CDR1 SGHNT, CDR2 YENEEA. V lost 5 bases and J lost 4, with 9 bases in between. CDR3 coding DNA: TGTGCCAGCAGCCAACGGACGTACAATGAGCAGTTCTTC. Translation gives CASSQRTYNEQFF.

There are a few counts of this clonotype. The chain uses TRBV20-1 and TRBJ2-5; 8 nucleotides line up with TRBD2. The CDR3 is 13 residues long. CDR1 is DFQATT, CDR2 SNEGSKA, per germline (reference sequence). With V trimmed by 5 bases and J by 5 bases, 7 bases remained unmatched. The CDR3 bases are TGCAGTGCTGACGGGGGGGCCAGGGAGACCCAGTACTTC. It codes for CSADGGARETQYF.

Here the CDR3 DNA reads TGTGCCAGCAGTCCGGATAGGTGGCACGAGCAGTACTTC. Translation: CASSPDRWHEQYF. The rearrangement uses TRBV6-1 and TRBJ2-7; D not resolved. V was clipped by 5 bases and J by 5 bases, with 13 bases between them. The CDR3 has 13 amino acids. Germline V lookup: CDR1 MNHNS, CDR2 SASEGT.

V usage is TRBV12-3 or TRBV12-4 and J usage is TRBJ2-7; 9 nucleotides line up with TRBD2. Matching the DNA end better, TRBJ2-5 makes the J call doubtful. This CDR3 is built from 14 residues. The CDR3 reads CASSRASGVGTQYF. Here the CDR3 DNA reads TGTGCCAGCAGCCGAGCTAGCGGGGTGGGGACCCAGTACTTC.

The rearrangement links TRBV20-1 to TRBJ2-1, with 8 positions matching TRBD2. Germline V gives CDR1 DFQATT, CDR2 SNEGSKA (reference sequence). V was clipped by 3 bases and J by 8 bases; unmatched bases: 15. This CDR3 is built from 16 residues. The CDR3 region has the DNA TGCAGTGCTAGTACACCCCGAAGCGGGAGTGGCGATGAGCAGTTCTTC. Translating it yields CSASTPRSGSGDEQFF.

This clonotype was counted between two and nine times. The rearrangement uses TRBV6-1 and TRBJ1-1, with TRBD1 as a possible D gene (6 bases). CDR1 and CDR2 from the germline V gene are MNHNS and SASEGT. The CDR3 runs to 14 residues. The ends were cut back, 2 bases at V and 1 base at J, with 8 bases in the middle. The CDR3 DNA sequence: TGTGCCAGCAGTGAACAGGGGACGAACACTGAAGCTTTCTTT. Amino acid sequence: CASSEQGTNTEAFF.

V gene TRBV15 combines with J gene TRBJ2-7, with D possibly being TRBD1 (6 bases). The CDR3 totals 15 residues. Trimming removed 6 bases at V and 0 bases at J, with 15 bases between. Looked up from germline, CDR1 is LNHNV and CDR2 is YYDKDF (reference sequence). The chain's CDR3 is CATSSGQPGSYEQYF. The CDR3 DNA is TGTGCCACCAGTTCGGGACAACCTGGCTCCTACGAGCAGTACTTC.

This clonotype was counted a few times. This chain links TRBV7-9 with TRBJ1-1; no clear D. Germline V gene lookup returns CDR1 SEHNR and CDR2 FQNEAQ (reference sequence). The CDR3 spans 12 residues. V was shortened by 2 bases and J by 7 bases, with 8 bases between the two germline ends. The CDR3 loop reads CASSLLDGEAFF. The CDR3 DNA sequence: TGTGCCAGCAGCTTACTGGACGGTGAAGCTTTCTTT.

The table lists this clonotype with a few counts. The CDR3 coding sequence is TGTGCCACCAGCAGTCCCCGGGGTAATGGCTACACCTTC. Translated: CATSSPRGNGYTF. The chain carries TRBV15 and TRBJ1-2; D not certain. Germline values: CDR1 LNHNV, CDR2 YYDKDF (reference sequence). Trimming took 3 bases from V and 6 from J, leaving 11 bases between them. This CDR3 comprises 13 residues.